A selection of T cell receptor beta chains follows, all from one sample in a study of shared clonotypes between healthy human individuals. TCRdb's copy holds only in-frame clones and misses some; the assay was immunoSEQ multiplex PCR. The table lists around 1.5 million clones, 95% to 99% of them singletons. Specimen: naive CD4+ T cells sorted from blood. Source of these receptors: a young man in good health. Both conserved end residues are part of each CDR3. The D gene is left open where the match is weak. Rows may omit the clone size; those that give it use once, few, many or a size class.

J	D	size	V	DNA	CDR3
TRBJ2-3	TRBD1	NA	TRBV27	TGTGCCAGCAGTCCCCGACAGGGCCGAGATACGCAGTATTTT	CASSPRQGRDTQYF
TRBJ2-3	TRBD2	NA	TRBV7-9	TGTGCCAGCAGCTTAGGGTCCCTAGCGGGGACAGATACGCAGTATTTT	CASSLGSLAGTDTQYF
TRBJ2-2	TRBD1	NA	TRBV18	TGTGCCAGCTCACGGTCAACAGGGGGAGAGGAGCTGTTTTTT	CASSRSTGGEELFF
TRBJ2-7	TRBD1	NA	TRBV5-1	TGCGCCAGCAGCTTGGCGTGGACAGGGGGTTCCTACGAGCAGTACTTC	CASSLAWTGGSYEQYF
TRBJ2-5	TRBD1	NA	TRBV7-3	TGTGCCAGCAGCCGAACAGGGGGCGGAGAGACCCAGTACTTC	CASSRTGGGETQYF
TRBJ2-3	TRBD2	NA	TRBV6-5	TGTGCCAGCAGTTGGAATGTAGCGGGAGGCAGGGATACGCAGTATTTT	CASSWNVAGGRDTQYF
TRBJ2-7	NA	once	TRBV30	TGTGCCTCCACCAGGGTGCGGGGCGGGTCCTACGAGCAGTACTTC	CASTRVRGGSYEQYF
TRBJ2-7	TRBD2	once	TRBV18	TGTGCCAGCTCACCAGGAAGCGGGAGTACCTACGAGCAGTACTTC	CASSPGSGSTYEQYF
TRBJ2-7	TRBD2	NA	TRBV5-1	TGCGCCAGCAGCTTGGAAACGGCTAGCGGCTACGAGCAGTACTTC	CASSLETASGYEQYF
TRBJ2-1	TRBD2	NA	TRBV27	TGTGCCAGCAGTTTTAGCGGGAGGGTCTCCTACAATGAGCAGTTCTTC	CASSFSGRVSYNEQFF
TRBJ2-7	TRBD1	NA	TRBV10-3	TGTGCCATCAGCACTCCCGGGACAGCCTACGAGCAGTACTTC	CAISTPGTAYEQYF
TRBJ2-7	TRBD2	NA	TRBV28	TGTGCCAGCAGTCCTAGGACTAGCGGGAGCTACGAGCAGTACTTC	CASSPRTSGSYEQYF
TRBJ1-5	NA	NA	TRBV11-2	TGTGCCAGCAGCTTGGGCAGATACAATCAGCCCCAGCATTTT	CASSLGRYNQPQHF
TRBJ1-5	NA	NA	TRBV28	TGTGCCAGCTTCCCGGGTCGATTCAATCAGCCCCAGCATTTT	CASFPGRFNQPQHF
TRBJ2-3	TRBD2	NA	TRBV4-2	TGTGCCAGCAGCCAAGCCAACGGGAGGGCCGAGGCAGATACGCAGTATTTT	CASSQANGRAEADTQYF
TRBJ1-2	TRBD1	NA	TRBV27	TGTGCCAGCAGAATATCACGAGGGGGCTTGGTCTATGGCTACACCTTC	CASRISRGGLVYGYTF
TRBJ2-1	TRBD2	NA	TRBV9	TGTGCCAGCAGCGTAGAAGGCGGGAGGGTGCAGTTCTTC	CASSVEGGRVQFF
TRBJ2-7	TRBD1	NA	TRBV11-3	TGTGCCAGCAGCTTATCCCGGGACAGGGCCAACGAGCAGTACTTC	CASSLSRDRANEQYF
TRBJ1-1	NA	NA	TRBV7-2	TGTGCCAGCAGCTTACAAGGGGTGAACACTGAAGCTTTCTTT	CASSLQGVNTEAFF
TRBJ1-2	TRBD1	once	TRBV18	TGTGCCAGCTCACGAAGCGGGACAGCTAACTATGGCTACACCTTC	CASSRSGTANYGYTF
TRBJ2-7	NA	NA	TRBV10-1	TGCGCCAGCAGGGACAACCTCCCGAGGTGGCAGTACTTC	CASRDNLPRWQYF
TRBJ2-3	TRBD2	NA	TRBV10-1	TGCGCCAGCAGTAGCGAGGAGGGACTAGCGGGAGCGGATACGCAGTATTTT	CASSSEEGLAGADTQYF
TRBJ1-2	TRBD1	NA	TRBV6-5	TGTGCCAGCAGTTCCCCGGGACAGGGGGCGAGCGGCTACACCTTC	CASSSPGQGASGYTF
TRBJ2-7	NA	NA	TRBV29-1	TGCAGCGTTGATGGTGACAGACCCTACGAGCAGTACTTC	CSVDGDRPYEQYF
TRBJ2-5	NA	NA	TRBV5-1	TGCGCCAGCAGCTTCTTCGGCGAGACCCAGTACTTC	CASSFFGETQYF
TRBJ2-3	NA	NA	TRBV29-1	TGCAGCGTTCTCTCGACAGATACGCAGTATTTT	CSVLSTDTQYF
TRBJ2-3	NA	NA	TRBV4-2	TGTGCCAGCAGCCAAGATAGGGGAAGGGGGAGCACAGATACGCAGTATTTT	CASSQDRGRGSTDTQYF
TRBJ2-5	NA	NA	TRBV28	TGTGCCAGCAGTCCCCTGACTGGGACCCAGTACTTC	CASSPLTGTQYF
TRBJ2-5	NA	NA	TRBV5-1	TGCGCCAGCAGCTTGGAGAGTCTTGGGCCGGAGACCCAGTACTTC	CASSLESLGPETQYF
TRBJ2-3	NA	NA	TRBV7-3	TGTGCCAGCAGCCCCACAGCCGGATGGGATACGCAGTATTTT	CASSPTAGWDTQYF
TRBJ1-1	TRBD1	NA	TRBV10-1	TGCGCCAGCAGTGATAGCCCCGGGACAGCGGGTTTCTTT	CASSDSPGTAGFF
TRBJ2-2	NA	NA	TRBV10-3	TGTGCCATCAGTGAGAATAGGGGCCTGAACACCGGGGAGCTGTTTTTT	CAISENRGLNTGELFF
TRBJ1-5	NA	NA	TRBV4-3	TGCGCCAGCAGCCAAGAGTATAGGCATCAGCCCCAGCATTTT	CASSQEYRHQPQHF
TRBJ2-7	NA	NA	TRBV23-1	TGCGCCAGCCCACCTCAGGGGTCCGATACCTACGAGCAGTACTTC	CASPPQGSDTYEQYF
TRBJ1-5	NA	NA	TRBV2	TGTGCCAGCAGTGACGTGGCAGATTATCAGCCCCAGCATTTT	CASSDVADYQPQHF
TRBJ2-5	NA	NA	TRBV15	TGTGCCACCAGCAGAGGGAGGAATCAAAGGGTTGAGACCCAGTACTTC	CATSRGRNQRVETQYF
TRBJ2-2	TRBD1	once	TRBV6-5	TGTGCCAGCAGATTTGGGACAGGGAGGACCGGGGAGCTGTTTTTT	CASRFGTGRTGELFF
TRBJ2-1	NA	NA	TRBV11-2	TGTGCCAGCAGCTTAGCGGTCTACAATGAGCAGTTCTTC	CASSLAVYNEQFF
TRBJ2-7	NA	NA	TRBV11-2	TGTGCCAGCAGCTTTATACAGGGCTCCGAGCAGTACTTC	CASSFIQGSEQYF
TRBJ2-7	TRBD2	NA	TRBV7-9	TGTGCCAGCAGCCGGACTAGCCAGGACGGCGAGCAGTACTTC	CASSRTSQDGEQYF